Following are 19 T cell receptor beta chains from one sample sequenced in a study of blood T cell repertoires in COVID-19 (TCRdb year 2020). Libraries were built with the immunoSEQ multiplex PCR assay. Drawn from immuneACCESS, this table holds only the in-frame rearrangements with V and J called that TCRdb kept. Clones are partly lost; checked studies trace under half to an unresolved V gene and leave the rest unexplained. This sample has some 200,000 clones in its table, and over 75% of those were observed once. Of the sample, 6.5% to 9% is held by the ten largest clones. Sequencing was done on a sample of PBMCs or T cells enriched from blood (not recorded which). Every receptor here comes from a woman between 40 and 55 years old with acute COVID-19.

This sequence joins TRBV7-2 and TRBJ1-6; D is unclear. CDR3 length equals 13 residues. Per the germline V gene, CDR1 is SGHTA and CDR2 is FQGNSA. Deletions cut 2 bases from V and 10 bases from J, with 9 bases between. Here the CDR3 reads CASSLPSESPLHF. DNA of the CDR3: TGTGCCAGCAGCTTACCCTCAGAATCACCCCTCCACTTT.

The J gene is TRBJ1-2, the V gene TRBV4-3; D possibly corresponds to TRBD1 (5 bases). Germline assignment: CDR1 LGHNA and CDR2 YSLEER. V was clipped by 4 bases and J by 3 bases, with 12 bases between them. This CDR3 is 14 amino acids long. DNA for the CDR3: TGCGCCAGCAGCCCGGGGCCGGGGGACTATGGCTACACCTTC. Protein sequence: CASSPGPGDYGYTF.

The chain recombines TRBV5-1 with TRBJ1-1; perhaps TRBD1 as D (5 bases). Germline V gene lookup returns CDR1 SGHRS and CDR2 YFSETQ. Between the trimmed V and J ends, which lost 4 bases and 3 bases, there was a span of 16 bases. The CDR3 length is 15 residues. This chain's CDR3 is CASSTTTDPYTEAFF. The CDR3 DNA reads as TGCGCCAGCAGCACTACGACAGACCCCTACACTGAAGCTTTCTTT.

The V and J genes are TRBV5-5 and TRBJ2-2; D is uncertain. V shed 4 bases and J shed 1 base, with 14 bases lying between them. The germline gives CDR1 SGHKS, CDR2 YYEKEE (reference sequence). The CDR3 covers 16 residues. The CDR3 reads CASSQSKPENTGELFF. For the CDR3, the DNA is TGTGCCAGCAGCCAAAGTAAGCCCGAGAACACCGGGGAGCTGTTTTTT.

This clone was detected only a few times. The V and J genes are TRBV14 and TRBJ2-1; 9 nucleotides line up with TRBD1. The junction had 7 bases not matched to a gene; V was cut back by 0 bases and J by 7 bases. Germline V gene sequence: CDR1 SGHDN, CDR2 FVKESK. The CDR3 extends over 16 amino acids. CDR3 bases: TGTGCCAGCAGCCAAGAGACAGGGGGGGCTCGAAATGAGCAGTTCTTC. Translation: CASSQETGGARNEQFF. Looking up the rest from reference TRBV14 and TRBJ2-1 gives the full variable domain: EAGVTQFPSHSVIEKGQTVTLRCDPISGHDNLYWYRRVMGKEIKFLLHFVKESKQDESGMPNNRFLAERTGGTYSTLKVQPAELEDSGVYFCASSQETGGARNEQFFGPGTRLTVL.

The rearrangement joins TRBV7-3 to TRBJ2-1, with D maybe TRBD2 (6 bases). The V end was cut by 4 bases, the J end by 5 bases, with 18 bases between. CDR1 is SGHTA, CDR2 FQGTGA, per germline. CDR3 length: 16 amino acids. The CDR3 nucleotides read TGTGCCAGCAGCTCGTCAGGGACTTTTAGAAACAATGAGCAGTTCTTC. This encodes CASSSSGTFRNNEQFF.

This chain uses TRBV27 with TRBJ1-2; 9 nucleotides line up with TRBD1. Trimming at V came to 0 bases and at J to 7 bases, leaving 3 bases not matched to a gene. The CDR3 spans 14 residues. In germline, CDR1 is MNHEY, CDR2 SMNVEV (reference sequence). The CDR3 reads CASSLSQGALGYTF. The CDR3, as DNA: TGTGCCAGCAGTTTATCACAGGGGGCACTTGGCTACACCTTC.

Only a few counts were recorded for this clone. CDR3 coding DNA: TGTGCCAGCTCACCTACAGCCTCTGCAACTAATGAAAAACTGTTTTTT. Translation gives CASSPTASATNEKLFF. This chain uses TRBV18 with TRBJ1-4; no firm D call. Germline assignment: CDR1 KGHSH and CDR2 LQKENI. The CDR3 runs 16 residues. Trimming cost V 3 bases and J 0 bases, with 11 bases left between them. Using reference TRBV18 and TRBJ1-4 for the parts outside the CDR3, the full variable domain is NAGVMQNPRHLVRRRGQEARLRCSPMKGHSHVYWYRQLPEEGLKFMVYLQKENIIDESGMPKERFSAEFPKEGPSILRIQQVVRGDSAAYFCASSPTASATNEKLFFGSGTQLSVL.

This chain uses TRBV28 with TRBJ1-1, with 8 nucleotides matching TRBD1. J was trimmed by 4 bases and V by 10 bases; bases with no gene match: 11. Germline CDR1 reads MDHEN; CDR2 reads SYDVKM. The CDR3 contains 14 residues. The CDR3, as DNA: TGTGCCACCAATGGACAGGGAGGGACCACTGAAGCTTTCTTT. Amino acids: CATNGQGGTTEAFF.

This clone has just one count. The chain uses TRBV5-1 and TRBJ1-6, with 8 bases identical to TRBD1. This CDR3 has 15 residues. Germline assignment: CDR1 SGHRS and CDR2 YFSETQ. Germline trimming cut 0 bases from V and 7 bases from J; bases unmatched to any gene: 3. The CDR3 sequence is CASSLVQGANSPLHF. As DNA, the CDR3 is TGCGCCAGCAGCTTGGTTCAGGGGGCAAATTCACCCCTCCACTTT.

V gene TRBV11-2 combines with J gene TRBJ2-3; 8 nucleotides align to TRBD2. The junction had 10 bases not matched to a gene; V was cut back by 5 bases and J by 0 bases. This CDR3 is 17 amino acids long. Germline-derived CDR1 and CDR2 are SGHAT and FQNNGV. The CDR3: CASSPGSGGVSTDTQYF. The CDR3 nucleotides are TGTGCCAGCAGCCCTGGCTCCGGGGGGGTTAGCACAGATACGCAGTATTTT.

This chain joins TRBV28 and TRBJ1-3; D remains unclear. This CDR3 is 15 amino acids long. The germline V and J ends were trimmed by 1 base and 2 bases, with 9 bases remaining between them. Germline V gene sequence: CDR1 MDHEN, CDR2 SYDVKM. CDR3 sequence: CASSLSSTPGNTIYF. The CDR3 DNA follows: TGTGCCAGCAGTTTATCCTCAACTCCTGGAAACACCATATATTTT.

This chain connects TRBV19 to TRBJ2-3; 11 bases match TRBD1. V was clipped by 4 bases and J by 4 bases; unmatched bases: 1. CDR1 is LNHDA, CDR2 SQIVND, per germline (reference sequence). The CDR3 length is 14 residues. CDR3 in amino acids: CASSRTGGPDTQYF. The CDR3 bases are TGTGCCAGTAGTAGGACAGGGGGCCCAGATACGCAGTATTTT. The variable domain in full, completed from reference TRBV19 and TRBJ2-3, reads DGGITQSPKYLFRKEGQNVTLSCEQNLNHDAMYWYRQDPGQGLRLIYYSQIVNDFQKGDIAEGYSVSREKKESFPLTVTSAQKNPTAFYLCASSRTGGPDTQYFGPGTRLTVL.

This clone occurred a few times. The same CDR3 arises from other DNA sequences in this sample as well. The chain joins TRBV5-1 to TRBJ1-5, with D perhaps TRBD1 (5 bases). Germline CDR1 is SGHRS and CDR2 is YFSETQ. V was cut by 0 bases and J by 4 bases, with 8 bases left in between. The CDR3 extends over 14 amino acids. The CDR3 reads CASSLEGSNQPQHF. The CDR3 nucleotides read TGCGCCAGCAGCTTGGAGGGGTCGAATCAGCCCCAGCATTTT.

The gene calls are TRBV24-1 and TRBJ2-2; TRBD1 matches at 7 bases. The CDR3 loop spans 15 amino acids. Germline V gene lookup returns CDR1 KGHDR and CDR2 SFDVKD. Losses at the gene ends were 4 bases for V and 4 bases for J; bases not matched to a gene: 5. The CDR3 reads CATSDRQGGTGELFF. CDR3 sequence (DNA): TGTGCCACCAGTGACCGACAGGGTGGCACCGGGGAGCTGTTTTTT.

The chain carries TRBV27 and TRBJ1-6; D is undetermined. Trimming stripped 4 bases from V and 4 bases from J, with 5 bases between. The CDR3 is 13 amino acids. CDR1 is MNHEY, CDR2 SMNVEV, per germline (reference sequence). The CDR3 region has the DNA TGTGCCAGCAGTTCCCGGTATAATTCACCCCTCCACTTT. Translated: CASSSRYNSPLHF.

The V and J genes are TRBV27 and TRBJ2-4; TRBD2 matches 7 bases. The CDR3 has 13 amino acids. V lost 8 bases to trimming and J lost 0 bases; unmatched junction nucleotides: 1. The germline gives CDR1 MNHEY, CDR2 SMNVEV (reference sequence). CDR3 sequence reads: CASGGVAKNIQYF. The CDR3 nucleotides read TGTGCCAGCGGGGGGGTAGCCAAAAACATTCAGTACTTC.

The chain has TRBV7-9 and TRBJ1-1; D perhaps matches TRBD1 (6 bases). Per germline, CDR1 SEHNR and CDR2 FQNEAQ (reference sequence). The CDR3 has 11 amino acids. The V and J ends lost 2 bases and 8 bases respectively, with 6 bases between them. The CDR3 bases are TGTGCCAGCAGCTTAACAGGGGAAGCTTTCTTT. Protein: CASSLTGEAFF.

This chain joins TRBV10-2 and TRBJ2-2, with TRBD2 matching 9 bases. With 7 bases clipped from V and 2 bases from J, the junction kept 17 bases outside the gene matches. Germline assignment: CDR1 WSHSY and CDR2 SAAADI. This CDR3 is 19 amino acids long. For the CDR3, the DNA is TGCGCCAGCACTAGGTCGAAAAGGCTTAGCGGGGGAAACACCGGGGAGCTGTTTTTT. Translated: CASTRSKRLSGGNTGELFF.